Listed below are T cell receptor beta chains from one sample, sequenced in a study of OX40 agonist ivuxolimab in advanced cancers. Generated by immunoSEQ multiplex PCR, the TCRdb table keeps only in-frame clones and is missing some. The table records 70,000 to 80,000 clones, around 80% of them present only once. The sample in question was CD4+ or CD8+ T cells sorted from blood, obtained in a trial of the OX40 agonist ivuxolimab. The receptors shown here come from an adult with an advanced solid tumor such as melanoma, head and neck, liver or kidney cancer. CDR3s include the opening cysteine and the closing phenylalanine or tryptophan. Fields, in order: J gene, clone size, D gene, V gene, CDR3 DNA, CDR3 protein. A D gene is named only where the DNA matches it firmly. Clone size is shown for a subset of rows, as once, few, many or a class of expanded clone.

j_gene: TRBJ2-5; abundance: once; d_gene: TRBD2; v_gene: TRBV5-1; CDR3nt: TGCGCCAGCAGCTTGGCAGCGGGAGCGAGGGGAGAGACCCAGTACTTC; CDR3aa: CASSLAAGARGETQYF
j_gene: TRBJ1-2; abundance: NA; d_gene: NA; v_gene: TRBV28; CDR3nt: TGTGCCAGCAGAAACCACGGGAACAGGGTGAATGGCTACACCTTC; CDR3aa: CASRNHGNRVNGYTF
j_gene: TRBJ2-7; abundance: NA; d_gene: NA; v_gene: TRBV18; CDR3nt: TGTGCCAGCTCGATCTCATCAGGGACCGTCCACTACGAGCAGTACTTC; CDR3aa: CASSISSGTVHYEQYF
j_gene: TRBJ2-7; abundance: NA; d_gene: NA; v_gene: TRBV7-6; CDR3nt: TGTGCCAGCAGCTTAGGGGCGGGAACGAACGAGCAGTACTTC; CDR3aa: CASSLGAGTNEQYF
j_gene: TRBJ1-5; abundance: NA; d_gene: NA; v_gene: TRBV5-1; CDR3nt: TGCGCCAGCCGCGCCCCTAATCCTAAACCCTTCGGTGGAAGCAATCAGCCCCAGCATTTT; CDR3aa: CASRAPNPKPFGGSNQPQHF
j_gene: TRBJ2-2; abundance: NA; d_gene: TRBD2; v_gene: TRBV7-3; CDR3nt: TGTGCCAGCAGCTTAGGGACTAGGCGCACCGGGGAGCTGTTTTTT; CDR3aa: CASSLGTRRTGELFF
j_gene: TRBJ1-2; abundance: NA; d_gene: NA; v_gene: TRBV10-3; CDR3nt: TGTGCCATCAGTGACGACCGCGGAGGATATGGCTACACCTTC; CDR3aa: CAISDDRGGYGYTF
j_gene: TRBJ1-4; abundance: NA; d_gene: NA; v_gene: TRBV5-1; CDR3nt: TGCGCCAGCAGCCCTTCGACAGGCGTGGGGGAAAAACTGTTTTTT; CDR3aa: CASSPSTGVGEKLFF
j_gene: TRBJ1-1; abundance: NA; d_gene: TRBD1; v_gene: TRBV7-8; CDR3nt: TGTGCCAGCAGCTTTGACAGGGGGCATGCTTTCTTT; CDR3aa: CASSFDRGHAFF
j_gene: TRBJ2-5; abundance: NA; d_gene: TRBD2; v_gene: TRBV2; CDR3nt: TGTGCCAGCAGTGAAACTCAGACTAGCGGACAAGAGACCCAGTACTTC; CDR3aa: CASSETQTSGQETQYF
j_gene: TRBJ2-4; abundance: NA; d_gene: NA; v_gene: TRBV7-3; CDR3nt: TGTGCCAGCAGCTTAACTGGGGGCCTCCCCGGCAACATTCAGTACTTC; CDR3aa: CASSLTGGLPGNIQYF
j_gene: TRBJ1-2; abundance: NA; d_gene: NA; v_gene: TRBV2; CDR3nt: TGTGCCAGCAGTGGGGAGAGGGAGTATGGCTACACCTTC; CDR3aa: CASSGEREYGYTF
j_gene: TRBJ1-1; abundance: NA; d_gene: NA; v_gene: TRBV19; CDR3nt: TGTGCCAGTAGGAATCAGGGCATCACTGAAGCTTTCTTT; CDR3aa: CASRNQGITEAFF
j_gene: TRBJ1-2; abundance: NA; d_gene: NA; v_gene: TRBV7-2; CDR3nt: TGTGCCAGCAGCTTAGCATACGCGGAACGTCGGGGCTACACCTTC; CDR3aa: CASSLAYAERRGYTF
j_gene: TRBJ2-4; abundance: once; d_gene: NA; v_gene: TRBV5-6; CDR3nt: TGTGCCAGCAGCCCCACCCCCCCGCTGAACTTC; CDR3aa: CASSPTPPLNF
j_gene: TRBJ1-5; abundance: NA; d_gene: TRBD1; v_gene: TRBV19; CDR3nt: TGTGCCAGTAGGGGGACAGGGAGAAGCTTCCCGGGCCTCTATAGCAATCAGCCCCAGCATTTT; CDR3aa: CASRGTGRSFPGLYSNQPQHF
j_gene: TRBJ1-5; abundance: NA; d_gene: NA; v_gene: TRBV19; CDR3nt: TGTGCCAGTAGTATGAACGGGGGAGGGCATAGCAATCAGCCCCAGCATTTT; CDR3aa: CASSMNGGGHSNQPQHF
j_gene: TRBJ2-6; abundance: NA; d_gene: NA; v_gene: TRBV25-1; CDR3nt: TGTGCCAGCACCTTCTCTGGGGCCAACGTCCTGACTTTC; CDR3aa: CASTFSGANVLTF
j_gene: TRBJ1-6; abundance: NA; d_gene: NA; v_gene: TRBV4-3; CDR3nt: TGCGCCAGCAGCCAGGCTGGAACAGCCTTCTATAATTCACCCCTCCACTTT; CDR3aa: CASSQAGTAFYNSPLHF
j_gene: TRBJ2-5; abundance: NA; d_gene: NA; v_gene: TRBV19; CDR3nt: TGTGCCAGTAGTATGAGCGGCGGATCCGAGACCCAGTACTTC; CDR3aa: CASSMSGGSETQYF
j_gene: TRBJ2-3; abundance: once; d_gene: TRBD1; v_gene: TRBV2; CDR3nt: TGTGCCAGCAGGAAATCGACAGGGGGCGGCGCAGATACGCAGTATTTT; CDR3aa: CASRKSTGGGADTQYF
j_gene: TRBJ2-1; abundance: NA; d_gene: TRBD2; v_gene: TRBV11-2; CDR3nt: TGTGCCAGCAGCTTAGTTTACGGGACTAGCGGGAAGAATGAGCAGTTCTTC; CDR3aa: CASSLVYGTSGKNEQFF
j_gene: TRBJ2-7; abundance: few; d_gene: NA; v_gene: TRBV7-8; CDR3nt: TGTGCCAGCAGCTTAGTCCTGGGGGGATCGTACGAGCAGTACTTC; CDR3aa: CASSLVLGGSYEQYF
j_gene: TRBJ2-2; abundance: NA; d_gene: TRBD2; v_gene: TRBV18; CDR3nt: TGTGCCAGCTCACCGGGCGGGGGCACCGGGGAGCTGTTTTTT; CDR3aa: CASSPGGGTGELFF
j_gene: TRBJ1-1; abundance: NA; d_gene: NA; v_gene: TRBV7-3; CDR3nt: TGTGCCAGCAGCTCCCACATGAACACTGAAGCTTTCTTT; CDR3aa: CASSSHMNTEAFF
j_gene: TRBJ1-2; abundance: once; d_gene: NA; v_gene: TRBV6-1; CDR3nt: TGTGCCAGCAGTGAAGCCAGGGGACCTGGCTACACCTTC; CDR3aa: CASSEARGPGYTF
j_gene: TRBJ2-7; abundance: NA; d_gene: NA; v_gene: TRBV29-1; CDR3nt: TGCAGCGTTGTGACTAGAAATCTCGAGCAGTACTTC; CDR3aa: CSVVTRNLEQYF
j_gene: TRBJ2-2; abundance: NA; d_gene: NA; v_gene: TRBV7-2; CDR3nt: TGTGCCAGCAGCCGTAGCGGAGTGCGGACCGGGGAGCTGTTTTTT; CDR3aa: CASSRSGVRTGELFF
j_gene: TRBJ1-2; abundance: NA; d_gene: TRBD1; v_gene: TRBV10-3; CDR3nt: TGTGCCATCAGTCCCGGGACAGGGTACTATGGCTACACCTTC; CDR3aa: CAISPGTGYYGYTF
j_gene: TRBJ2-3; abundance: NA; d_gene: NA; v_gene: TRBV4-1; CDR3nt: TGCGCCAGCAGCGCAGGAAGGGCGACCCATACCACAGATACGCAGTATTTT; CDR3aa: CASSAGRATHTTDTQYF
j_gene: TRBJ2-1; abundance: NA; d_gene: NA; v_gene: TRBV2; CDR3nt: TGTGCCAGCAGTGAAGCCCCTGGAAGTAACAATGAGCAGTTCTTC; CDR3aa: CASSEAPGSNNEQFF
j_gene: TRBJ2-7; abundance: NA; d_gene: NA; v_gene: TRBV4-1; CDR3nt: TGCGCCAGCAGCCAAGATCAGGGTGTCGAGCAGTACTTC; CDR3aa: CASSQDQGVEQYF
j_gene: TRBJ2-3; abundance: few; d_gene: NA; v_gene: TRBV5-4; CDR3nt: TGTGCCAGCAGCGAGAGGGGTCTACTCACAGATACGCAGTATTTT; CDR3aa: CASSERGLLTDTQYF
j_gene: TRBJ2-5; abundance: NA; d_gene: TRBD1; v_gene: TRBV27; CDR3nt: TGTGCCAGCAGTTTAAGCAGGTTGACAGGGGAAGAGACCCAGTACTTC; CDR3aa: CASSLSRLTGEETQYF
j_gene: TRBJ1-4; abundance: once; d_gene: TRBD1; v_gene: TRBV11-3; CDR3nt: TGTGCCAGCAGCACACAGGGGGCTGGGGGTGAAAAACTGTTTTTT; CDR3aa: CASSTQGAGGEKLFF
j_gene: TRBJ2-7; abundance: once; d_gene: NA; v_gene: TRBV6-6; CDR3nt: TGTGCCAGCAGTACCCGGACGGGGAGCTCCTACGAGCAGTACTTC; CDR3aa: CASSTRTGSSYEQYF
j_gene: TRBJ2-7; abundance: NA; d_gene: NA; v_gene: TRBV9; CDR3nt: TGTACCAGCTCCAGGATTCAGGGCGACGAGCAGTACTTC; CDR3aa: CTSSRIQGDEQYF
j_gene: TRBJ2-2; abundance: NA; d_gene: NA; v_gene: TRBV19; CDR3nt: TGTGCCAGTAGTATAAAAGGTTCCCAGGGAGTTTCTCTGGGCACCGGGGAGCTGTTTTTT; CDR3aa: CASSIKGSQGVSLGTGELFF
j_gene: TRBJ2-1; abundance: medium-sized; d_gene: TRBD1; v_gene: TRBV10-2; CDR3nt: TGCGCCAGCAGTGAAACAGGGGAATCCAATGAGCAGTTCTTC; CDR3aa: CASSETGESNEQFF
j_gene: TRBJ2-7; abundance: few; d_gene: NA; v_gene: TRBV18; CDR3nt: TGTGCCAGCTCACCATACAGCTCCTACGAGCAGTACTTC; CDR3aa: CASSPYSSYEQYF
j_gene: TRBJ2-5; abundance: NA; d_gene: TRBD1; v_gene: TRBV7-6; CDR3nt: TGTGCCAGCAGCTTCGGACAGGGCGGGGAGACCCAGTACTTC; CDR3aa: CASSFGQGGETQYF
j_gene: TRBJ2-7; abundance: NA; d_gene: TRBD2; v_gene: TRBV28; CDR3nt: TGTGCCAGCTCTCCGTGGGGGAGGGGTGGCGAGCAGTACTTC; CDR3aa: CASSPWGRGGEQYF
j_gene: TRBJ1-2; abundance: NA; d_gene: TRBD1; v_gene: TRBV18; CDR3nt: TGTGCCAGCTCATCCACCGGGACAGGGGAGGTCTATGGCTACACCTTC; CDR3aa: CASSSTGTGEVYGYTF
j_gene: TRBJ2-1; abundance: few; d_gene: NA; v_gene: TRBV5-4; CDR3nt: TGTGCCAGCAGCCCCGAATCGGGGTATGAGCAGTTCTTC; CDR3aa: CASSPESGYEQFF
j_gene: TRBJ1-1; abundance: NA; d_gene: NA; v_gene: TRBV6-5; CDR3nt: TGTGCCAGCAGTTCGAGAATGAACACTGAAGCTTTCTTT; CDR3aa: CASSSRMNTEAFF
j_gene: TRBJ2-3; abundance: once; d_gene: NA; v_gene: TRBV21-1; CDR3nt: TGTGCCAGCAGCAAAGACAGGGCAGCGGATACGCAGTATTTT; CDR3aa: CASSKDRAADTQYF
j_gene: TRBJ1-4; abundance: NA; d_gene: NA; v_gene: TRBV4-3; CDR3nt: TGCGCCAGCAGCCAAGAGACAGCTACTAATGAAAAACTGTTTTTT; CDR3aa: CASSQETATNEKLFF
j_gene: TRBJ2-5; abundance: NA; d_gene: TRBD1; v_gene: TRBV7-2; CDR3nt: TGTGCCAGCAGCTTAAATAAGGGGGCGGGAGAGACCCAGTACTTC; CDR3aa: CASSLNKGAGETQYF